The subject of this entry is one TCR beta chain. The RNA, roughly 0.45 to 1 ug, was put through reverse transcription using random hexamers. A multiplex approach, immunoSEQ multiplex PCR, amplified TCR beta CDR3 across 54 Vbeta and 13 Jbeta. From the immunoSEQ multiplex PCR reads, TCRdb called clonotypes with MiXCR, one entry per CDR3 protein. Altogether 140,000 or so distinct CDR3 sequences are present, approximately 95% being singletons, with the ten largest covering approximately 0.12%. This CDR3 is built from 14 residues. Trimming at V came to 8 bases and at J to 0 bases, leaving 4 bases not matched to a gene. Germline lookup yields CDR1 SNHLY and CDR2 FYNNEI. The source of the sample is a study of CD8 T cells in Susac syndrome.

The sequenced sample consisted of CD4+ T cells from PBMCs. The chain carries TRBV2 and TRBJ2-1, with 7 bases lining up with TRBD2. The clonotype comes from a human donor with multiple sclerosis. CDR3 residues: CASGRGYSYNEQFF. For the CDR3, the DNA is TGTGCCAGCGGGCGGGGGTACTCCTACAATGAGCAGTTCTTC. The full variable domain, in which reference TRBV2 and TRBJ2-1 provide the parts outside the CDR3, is EPEVTQTPSHQVTQMGQEVILRCVPISNHLYFYWYRQILGQKVEFLVSFYNNEISEKSEIFDDQFSVERPDGSNFTLKIRSTKLEDSAMYFCASGRGYSYNEQFFGPGTRLTVL.